The clone carrying this T cell receptor (beta chain) was observed a single time. Antigen: not known. Naive-designated CD8 cells lacked CD45RO, were positively enriched for CCR7, and omitted terminally differentiated effector memory CD45RA+ cells. Donors included only healthy HIV-negative adults lacking recent acute infections or vaccinations. This entry is derived from a study of shared clonotypes between healthy human individuals. Study details: Per donor, three plates held CD4 naive cells, three held CD4 memory, two held CD8 naive and one held CD8 memory.

Study-wide findings and caveats: Clonotype sharing among donors likely depends on sequencing depth. Memory subsets generally showed smaller estimated richness than naive subsets did.

Profiled with immunoSEQ multiplex PCR; TCRdb holds only in-frame clones, not every one. The sample lists around 600,000 clones; 85% to 95% were seen once. The ends lost 6 bases at V and 5 bases at J; junction bases unmatched: 8. Germline V gene sequence: CDR1 MNHEY, CDR2 SMNVEV (reference sequence). This CDR3 spans 15 amino acids. The chain links TRBV27 to TRBJ2-5; 11 positions match TRBD2. Sequenced sample: naive CD8+ T cells sorted from blood. The origin of this receptor is a woman under 40 in good health. The chain's CDR3 is CASRGLAGGAETQYF. In DNA form, the CDR3 reads TGTGCCAGCAGAGGTCTAGCGGGAGGCGCGGAGACCCAGTACTTC.